This T cell receptor (beta chain) was found in a study of T cells in tumors after PD-1 blockade. Study-level background: Excluded were patients with checkpoint blockade, immunosuppressants, or radiotherapy or other anti-cancer therapy within 4 weeks. Daily vismodegib 150 mg continued in a subset of anti-PD-1-treated patients. Mean per blood sample: 113,528 templates (roughly 22,000-270,000), some 34,000 unique clonotypes. Study-level points and caveats: About 41% of tumor TCR clonotypes were also found in blood.

CDR1 is KGHDR and CDR2 is SFDVKD in the germline V gene. Trimming removed 1 base from V and 5 bases from J; junction bases left unmatched: 7. The CDR3 runs 17 residues. Clones were read by immunoSEQ multiplex PCR, and TCRdb kept only the in-frame ones, dropping some. The table records under 75,000 clones, around 72% of them present only once. As to this clone: Its antigen is unidentified.

J is TRBJ2-2 and V is TRBV24-1, with 9 bases that match TRBD2. This receptor was identified in a human donor with basal cell carcinoma. The specimen comprised PBMCs, sampled after anti-PD-1 treatment. CDR3 sequence reads: CATSDFGAGGRTGELFF. CDR3 nucleotide sequence: TGTGCCACCAGTGATTTCGGAGCGGGGGGTCGAACCGGGGAGCTGTTTTTT.